A single sample is the source of the 16 T cell receptor beta chains below, sequenced in a study of T cell responses to AZD1222 COVID-19 vaccine. Generated by immunoSEQ multiplex PCR, the TCRdb table keeps only in-frame clones and is missing some. The table shows nearly 200,000 clones, with approximately 93% occurring only once. The material was peripheral blood, obtained 28 days after the second AZD1222 dose. Receptor source: an adult who received the AZD1222 COVID-19 vaccine.

In this sample, this clone turned up once. The J gene is TRBJ1-3, the V gene TRBV27; D is unclear. Germline-derived CDR1 and CDR2 are MNHEY and SMNVEV (reference sequence). This CDR3 is built from 13 residues. Trimming removed 3 bases from V and 2 bases from J, with 5 bases in between. CDR3 sequence: CASSFSPGNTIYF. The CDR3 nucleotides read TGTGCCAGCAGTTTTTCACCTGGAAACACCATATATTTT.

This chain joins TRBV10-3 and TRBJ2-1; D is possibly TRBD2 (5 bases). The V end was cut by 2 bases, the J end by 5 bases, with 10 bases between. Looked up from germline, CDR1 is ENHRY and CDR2 is SYGVKD. CDR3 length equals 14 residues. The CDR3 DNA sequence: TGTGCCATCAGTGAGGCGAGAGGGAACAATGAGCAGTTCTTC. Protein product: CAISEARGNNEQFF.

The gene calls are TRBV7-9 and TRBJ2-3, with a tentative D call TRBD1 (5 bases). V was shortened by 5 bases and J by 0 bases, with 9 bases between the two germline ends. The CDR3 totals 14 residues. CDR1 and CDR2 (germline): SEHNR, FQNEAQ (reference sequence). CDR3 DNA: TGTGCCAGCAGCGATCCAGGGAGCACAGATACGCAGTATTTT. Protein product: CASSDPGSTDTQYF.

The rearrangement joins TRBV6-1 to TRBJ1-3, with D perhaps TRBD1 (5 bases). This CDR3 spans 15 amino acids. V was trimmed by 1 base and J by 2 bases, leaving 9 bases between them. Germline assignment: CDR1 MNHNS and CDR2 SASEGT. The CDR3 bases are TGTGCCAGCAGTGAAGGGATAGGGGCTGGAAACACCATATATTTT. Residues: CASSEGIGAGNTIYF.

This chain links TRBV6-2 or TRBV6-3 with TRBJ2-2; tentatively, D is TRBD2 (5 bases). V was shortened by 4 bases and J by 5 bases, with 23 bases between the two germline ends. In germline, CDR1 is MNHEY, CDR2 SVGEGT. CDR3 length: 18 residues. The CDR3 is CASSFPESPGIITGELFF. CDR3 sequence (DNA): TGTGCCAGCAGTTTCCCCGAATCCCCGGGGATAATAACCGGGGAGCTGTTTTTT.

This clone was detected once. The chain's CDR3 is CASSIRNSNYGYTF. As DNA, the CDR3 is TGTGCCAGCAGTATCCGCAACAGTAACTATGGCTACACCTTC. The V and J genes are TRBV6-5 and TRBJ1-2; no firm D call. Germline V lookup: CDR1 MNHEY, CDR2 SVGAGI. The CDR3 length is 14 residues. Trimming stripped 5 bases from V and 1 base from J, with 11 bases between.

The chain links TRBV10-3 to TRBJ2-3, with a tentative D call TRBD1 (5 bases). V dropped 4 bases and J dropped 6 bases, with 14 bases sitting between them. Per germline, CDR1 ENHRY and CDR2 SYGVKD. CDR3 length: 14 amino acids. CDR3 DNA: TGTGCCATCAGTGCGTCTTGGGGCTACGATACGCAGTATTTT. Amino acids: CAISASWGYDTQYF.

The rearrangement links TRBV5-4 to TRBJ1-2, with TRBD1 matching 10 bases. V lost 5 bases and J lost 1; bases outside the gene matches: 5. Germline CDR1 and CDR2: SGHNT and YYREEE (reference sequence). This CDR3 has 15 amino acids. CDR3 residues: CASSRQGAGNYGYTF. CDR3 nucleotide sequence: TGTGCCAGCAGTCGACAGGGGGCGGGTAACTATGGCTACACCTTC. Full variable domain (outside the CDR3, taken from reference TRBV5-4 and TRBJ1-2): ETGVTQSPTHLIKTRGQQVTLRCSSQSGHNTVSWYQQALGQGPQFIFQYYREEENGRGNFPPRFSGLQFPNYSSELNVNALELDDSALYLCASSRQGAGNYGYTFGSGTRLTVV.

The chain has TRBV27 and TRBJ2-2; tentative D call: TRBD2 (6 bases). The CDR3 is 15 residues long. Germline values: CDR1 MNHEY, CDR2 SMNVEV (reference sequence). Trimming took off 6 bases at V and 4 bases at J, with 15 bases between the two ends. CDR3 region: CASRPPEEGTGELFF. The CDR3 coding sequence is TGTGCCAGCAGGCCGCCGGAGGAGGGCACCGGGGAGCTGTTTTTT.

The rearrangement uses TRBV4-1 and TRBJ1-5; D is ambiguous. This CDR3 comprises 14 residues. The V and J ends lost 1 base and 3 bases respectively, with 7 bases between them. From germline, CDR1 is MGHRA and CDR2 YSYEKL. The CDR3 region is CASSQVSTNQPQHF. Written as DNA, the CDR3 is TGCGCCAGCAGCCAAGTTTCCACCAATCAGCCCCAGCATTTT.

This chain links TRBV4-3 with TRBJ1-1; D is unresolved. Germline assignment: CDR1 LGHNA and CDR2 YSLEER. The CDR3 has 13 amino acids. V lost 1 base and J 6 bases, leaving 9 bases between the germline ends. DNA of the CDR3: TGCGCCAGCAGCCAAGGGGTGGGAGCTGAAGCTTTCTTT. As protein: CASSQGVGAEAFF.

The chain employs TRBV2 and TRBJ2-3, with D possibly matching TRBD1 (5 bases). CDR1 is SNHLY, CDR2 FYNNEI, per germline. The CDR3 has 14 residues. Trimming cost V 2 bases and J 8 bases, with 14 bases left between them. CDR3 sequence (DNA): TGTGCCAGCAGTGAAATTCGTGGGGCGGCTACGCAGTATTTT. Amino acid sequence: CASSEIRGAATQYF.

The chain joins TRBV6-4 to TRBJ2-1; D is ambiguous. V lost 5 bases and J 10 bases, leaving 18 bases between the germline ends. The germline gives CDR1 MRHNA, CDR2 SNTAGT. There are 14 residues in the CDR3. CDR3 nucleotide sequence: TGTGCCAGCAGTCCACAAAGAAGCTTTGGGGAGCAGTTCTTC. Translating it yields CASSPQRSFGEQFF.

The rearrangement uses TRBV14 and TRBJ1-4; TRBD1 agrees at 9 bases. The V gene end was trimmed by 3 bases and the J gene end by 5 bases; junction bases not matched to a gene: 7. Germline CDR1 SGHDN, CDR2 FVKESK. CDR3 length equals 16 residues. This CDR3 is CASSHVPGQGNEKLFF. CDR3 in DNA: TGTGCCAGCAGCCACGTTCCGGGACAGGGAAATGAAAAACTGTTTTTT. Combining the CDR3 with reference TRBV14 and TRBJ1-4 gives the whole variable domain EAGVTQFPSHSVIEKGQTVTLRCDPISGHDNLYWYRRVMGKEIKFLLHFVKESKQDESGMPNNRFLAERTGGTYSTLKVQPAELEDSGVYFCASSHVPGQGNEKLFFGSGTQLSVL.

V and J are TRBV7-8 and TRBJ1-1, with 8 bases matching TRBD1. The CDR3 is 14 amino acids. J gave up 5 bases and V 1 base, and 3 bases lay outside the gene matches. CDR1 and CDR2 (germline): SGHVS, FQNEAQ. The CDR3: CASSLGRGLTEAFF. CDR3 sequence (DNA): TGTGCCAGCAGCTTAGGCAGGGGGCTTACTGAAGCTTTCTTT.

The gene calls are TRBV6-5 and TRBJ2-4, with a possible D match to TRBD2 (7 bases). Germline CDR1 is MNHEY and CDR2 is SVGAGI. CDR3 length equals 16 residues. V lost 2 bases and J 6 bases, leaving 17 bases between the germline ends. The CDR3 DNA reads TGTGCCAGCAGTTACCTCAGGGGAGGGCAAGGAAACATTCAGTACTTC. Its protein is CASSYLRGGQGNIQYF.